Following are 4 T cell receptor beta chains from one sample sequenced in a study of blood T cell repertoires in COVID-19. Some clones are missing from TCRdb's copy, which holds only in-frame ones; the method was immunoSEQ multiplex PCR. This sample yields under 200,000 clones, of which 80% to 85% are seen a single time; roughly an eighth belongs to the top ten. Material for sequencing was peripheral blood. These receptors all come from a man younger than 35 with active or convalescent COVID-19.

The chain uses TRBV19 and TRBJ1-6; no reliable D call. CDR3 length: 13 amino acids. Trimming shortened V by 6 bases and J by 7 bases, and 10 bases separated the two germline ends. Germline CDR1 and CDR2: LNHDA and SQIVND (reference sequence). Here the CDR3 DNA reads TGTGCCAGTAGCGAAGGGAGGAATTCACCCCTCCACTTT. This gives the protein CASSEGRNSPLHF.

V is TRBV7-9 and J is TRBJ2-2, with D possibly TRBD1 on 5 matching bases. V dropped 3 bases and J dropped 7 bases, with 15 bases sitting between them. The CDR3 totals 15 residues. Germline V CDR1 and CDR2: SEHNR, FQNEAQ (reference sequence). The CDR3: CASSFWQGVNGELFF. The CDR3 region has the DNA TGTGCCAGCAGCTTTTGGCAGGGTGTTAACGGGGAGCTGTTTTTT.

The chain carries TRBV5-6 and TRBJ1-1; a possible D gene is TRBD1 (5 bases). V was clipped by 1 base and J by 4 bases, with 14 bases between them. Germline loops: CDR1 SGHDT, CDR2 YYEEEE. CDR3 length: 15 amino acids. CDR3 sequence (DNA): TGTGCCAGCAGCTTGATCGGCAGGGTTGGCACTGAAGCTTTCTTT. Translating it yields CASSLIGRVGTEAFF.

In nucleotides, the CDR3 is TGTGCCAGCAGGATGGGACTTGCCTCTGGGGCCAACGTCCTGACTTTC. Its protein is CASRMGLASGANVLTF. The J gene is TRBJ2-6, the V gene TRBV3-1 (or the pseudogene TRBV3-2); TRBD2 might be the D (6 bases). CDR1 is LGHDT and CDR2 is YNNKEL in the germline V gene (reference sequence). The V and J ends lost 6 bases and 0 bases respectively, with 12 bases between them. This CDR3 is 16 amino acids long.